This TCR beta chain originates from a study of response to subunit inactivated influenza vaccine. Trimming pared 0 bases from V and 3 bases from J, leaving 15 bases between. This CDR3 region has 16 residues. Per the germline V gene, CDR1 is DFQATT and CDR2 is SNEGSKA (reference sequence). In its sample, this clonotype was seen many times. MiXCR, run by TCRdb on the RT-PCR reads, gives a single entry per CDR3 protein. The data contain 180,000 or so distinct CDR3 sequences, roughly 12% of them singletons. The same sample was also used in a study of T cells expressing NK-cell markers. From that study: For TCR beta, cDNA was produced by 5'RACE template switching with UMIs. One of eight sequenced donors was HCMV-seronegative; the other seven were seropositive. Also leading the CD3+CD56-NKG2C+ fraction in a handful of donors were these clonotypes. It remained uncertain whether the expanded NKG2C+ T cell clones were specific for HCMV antigens.

The input for sequencing was CD8+ T cells sorted from PBMCs, taken about 13 days after vaccination. The receptor was derived from a man in his fifties or sixties who received an inactivated influenza vaccine. The chain joins TRBV20-1 to TRBJ2-1; D tentatively reads TRBD1 or TRBD2 (5 bases each). Here the CDR3 DNA reads TGCAGTGCTAGAGATCTTTGGGACGGAGACTACAATGAGCAGTTCTTC. Translation: CSARDLWDGDYNEQFF.